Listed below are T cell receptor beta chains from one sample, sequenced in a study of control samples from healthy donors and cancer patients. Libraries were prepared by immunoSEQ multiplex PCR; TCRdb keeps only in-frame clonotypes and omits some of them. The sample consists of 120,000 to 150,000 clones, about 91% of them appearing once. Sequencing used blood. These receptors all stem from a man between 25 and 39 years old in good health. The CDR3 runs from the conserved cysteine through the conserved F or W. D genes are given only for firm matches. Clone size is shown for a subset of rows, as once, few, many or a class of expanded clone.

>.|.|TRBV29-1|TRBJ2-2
CSVVFNTGELFF
TGCAGCGTTGTATTTAACACCGGGGAGCTGTTTTTT
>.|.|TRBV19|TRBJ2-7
CASSNPGISYEQYF
TGTGCCAGTAGTAATCCGGGGATCTCCTACGAGCAGTACTTC
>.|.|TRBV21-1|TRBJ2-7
CASNQGVYEQYF
TGTGCCAGCAACCAGGGTGTCTACGAGCAGTACTTC
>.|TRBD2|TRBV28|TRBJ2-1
CASILGGGAVNEQFF
TGTGCCAGCATCTTGGGCGGGGGGGCGGTCAATGAGCAGTTCTTC
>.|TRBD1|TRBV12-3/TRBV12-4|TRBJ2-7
CASSFEQGGEQYF
TGTGCCAGCAGTTTTGAACAGGGGGGTGAGCAGTACTTC
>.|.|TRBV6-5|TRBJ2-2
CASRQALNTGELFF
TGTGCCAGCAGACAGGCGTTGAACACCGGGGAGCTGTTTTTT
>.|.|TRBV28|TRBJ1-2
CASSLGVLGYTF
TGTGCCAGCAGTTTAGGGGTACTTGGCTACACCTTC
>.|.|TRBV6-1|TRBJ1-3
CASSEASSGNTIYF
TGTGCCAGCAGTGAAGCCAGCTCTGGAAACACCATATATTTT
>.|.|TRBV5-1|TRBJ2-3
CASSLDGTTADTQYF
TGCGCCAGCAGCTTGGATGGAACTACCGCAGATACGCAGTATTTT
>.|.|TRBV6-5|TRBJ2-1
CASSYSDRVGYNEQFF
TGTGCCAGCAGTTACTCCGACCGGGTTGGGTACAATGAGCAGTTCTTC
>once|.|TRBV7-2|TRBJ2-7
CASSSRGGYEQYF
TGTGCCAGCAGCTCGAGAGGGGGCTACGAGCAGTACTTC
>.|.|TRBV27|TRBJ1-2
CASRVTGSYGYTF
TGTGCCAGCAGAGTTACAGGTTCCTACGGCTACACCTTC
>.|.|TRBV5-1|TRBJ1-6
CASSLEVYNSPLHF
TGCGCCAGCAGCTTGGAGGTTTATAATTCACCCCTCCACTTT
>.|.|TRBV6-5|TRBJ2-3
CASRDDYLGADTQYF
TGTGCCAGCAGGGACGACTATCTTGGGGCAGATACGCAGTATTTT
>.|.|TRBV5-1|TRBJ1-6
CASSLEADSPLHF
TGCGCCAGCAGCTTGGAGGCGGATTCACCCCTCCACTTT
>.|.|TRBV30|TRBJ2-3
CAWSGQGTDTQYF
TGTGCCTGGAGTGGACAGGGCACAGATACGCAGTATTTT
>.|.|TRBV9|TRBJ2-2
CASSAGTDFTGELFF
TGTGCCAGCAGCGCCGGGACCGATTTTACCGGGGAGCTGTTTTTT
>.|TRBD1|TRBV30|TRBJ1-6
CAYRGFGSPLHF
TGTGCCTACAGGGGGTTCGGTTCACCCCTCCACTTT
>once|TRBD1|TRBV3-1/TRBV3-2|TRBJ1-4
CASSHRTGWNEKLFF
TGTGCCAGCAGCCACCGGACAGGGTGGAATGAAAAACTGTTTTTT
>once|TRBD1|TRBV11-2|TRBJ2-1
CASSPFPSDRINNEQFF
TGTGCCAGCAGCCCGTTTCCGTCGGACAGGATAAACAATGAGCAGTTCTTC
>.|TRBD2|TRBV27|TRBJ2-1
CASYPTWTSFDEQFF
TGTGCCAGCTACCCTACCTGGACTAGCTTCGATGAGCAGTTCTTC
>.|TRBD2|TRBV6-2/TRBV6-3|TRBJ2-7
CASSSTGGGHHLYEQYF
TGTGCCAGCAGTTCAACGGGAGGCGGGCACCATCTCTACGAGCAGTACTTC
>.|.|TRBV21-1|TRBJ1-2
CASSKSVGRPNYGYTF
TGTGCCAGCAGCAAAAGTGTGGGACGCCCTAACTATGGCTACACCTTC
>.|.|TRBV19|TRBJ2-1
CASSIGVSEQFF
TGTGCCAGTAGTATAGGGGTCAGTGAGCAGTTCTTC
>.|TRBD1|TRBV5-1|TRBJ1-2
CASSLEGQSSYGYTF
TGCGCCAGCAGCTTGGAGGGACAGTCCTCCTATGGCTACACCTTC
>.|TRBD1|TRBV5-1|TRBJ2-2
CASSPFTGGVGGELFF
TGCGCCAGCAGCCCCTTTACAGGGGGCGTTGGCGGGGAGCTGTTTTTT
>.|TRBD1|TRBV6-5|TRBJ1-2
CASSYSRTGTRYGYTF
TGTGCCAGCAGTTACTCCCGGACAGGGACCCGCTATGGCTACACCTTC
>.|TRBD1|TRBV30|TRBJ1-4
CAWGTLKKPGQGREKLFF
TGTGCCTGGGGTACCCTGAAGAAACCGGGACAGGGTCGCGAAAAACTGTTTTTT